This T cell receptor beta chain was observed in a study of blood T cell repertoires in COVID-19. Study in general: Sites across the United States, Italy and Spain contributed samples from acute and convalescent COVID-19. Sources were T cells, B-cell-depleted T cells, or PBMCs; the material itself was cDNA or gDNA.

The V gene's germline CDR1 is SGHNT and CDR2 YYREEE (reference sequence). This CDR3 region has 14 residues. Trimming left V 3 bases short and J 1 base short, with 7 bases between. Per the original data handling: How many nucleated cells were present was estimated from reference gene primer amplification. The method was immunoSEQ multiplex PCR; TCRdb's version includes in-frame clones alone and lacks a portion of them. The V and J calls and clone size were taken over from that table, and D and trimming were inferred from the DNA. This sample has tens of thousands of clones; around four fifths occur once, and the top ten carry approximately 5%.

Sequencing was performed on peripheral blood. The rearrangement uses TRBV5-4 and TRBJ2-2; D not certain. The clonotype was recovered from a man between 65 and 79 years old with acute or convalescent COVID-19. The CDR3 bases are TGTGCCAGCAGCTCCCGACTGAACACCGGGGAGCTGTTTTTT. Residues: CASSSRLNTGELFF.